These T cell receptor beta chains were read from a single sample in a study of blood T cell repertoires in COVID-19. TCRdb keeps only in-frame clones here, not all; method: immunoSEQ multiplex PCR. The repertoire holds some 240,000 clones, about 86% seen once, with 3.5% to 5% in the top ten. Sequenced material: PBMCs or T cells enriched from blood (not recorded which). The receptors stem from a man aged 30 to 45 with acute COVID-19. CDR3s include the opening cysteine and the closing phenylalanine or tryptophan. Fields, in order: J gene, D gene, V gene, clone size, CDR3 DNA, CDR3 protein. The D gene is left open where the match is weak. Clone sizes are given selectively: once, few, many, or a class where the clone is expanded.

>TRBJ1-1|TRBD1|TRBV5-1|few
TGTGCCAGCAGGGAACGGACAGGGGATACTGAAGCTTTCTTT
CASRERTGDTEAFF
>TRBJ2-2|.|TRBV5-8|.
TGTGCCAGCAGCTTCCGGACAGAGAACACCGGGGAGCTGTTTTTT
CASSFRTENTGELFF
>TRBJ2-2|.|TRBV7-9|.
TGTGCCAGCCTAAACGTACTGCCCACCGGGGAGCTGTTTTTT
CASLNVLPTGELFF
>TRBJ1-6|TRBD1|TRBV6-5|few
TGTGCCAGCAGTTTTGGGACAGGTTTTAGACCCCTCCACTTT
CASSFGTGFRPLHF
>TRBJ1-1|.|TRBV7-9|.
TGTGCCAGCAGCTTACCCCAGGGGGAAGCTTTCTTT
CASSLPQGEAFF
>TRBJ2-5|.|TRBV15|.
TGTGCCACCAGCAGGAGGACACTTACACAAGAGACCCAGTACTTC
CATSRRTLTQETQYF
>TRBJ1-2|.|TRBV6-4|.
TGTGCCAGCAGTGACTCGGGCGCGGGATTCTATGGCTACACCTTC
CASSDSGAGFYGYTF
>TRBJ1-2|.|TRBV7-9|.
TGTGCCAGCAGCTTAGACGGGGGGAACTATGGCTACACCTTC
CASSLDGGNYGYTF
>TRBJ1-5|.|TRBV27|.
TGTGCCAGCAGTTTAGGGGGGGGGAGCAATCAGCCCCAGCATTTT
CASSLGGGSNQPQHF
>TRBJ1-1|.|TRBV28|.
TGTGCCAGCAGGTCAGCGGGGGATCCCCGAAACACTGAAGCTTTCTTT
CASRSAGDPRNTEAFF
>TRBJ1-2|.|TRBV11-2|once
TGTGCCAGCAGCCGGGAGGATGGTCGGAGCTACACCTTC
CASSREDGRSYTF
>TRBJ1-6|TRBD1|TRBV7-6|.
TGTGCCAGCAGCCACGCATCACATGACAGGGGGAATTCACCCCTCCACTTT
CASSHASHDRGNSPLHF
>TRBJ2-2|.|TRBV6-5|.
TGTGCCAGCAAGCAAGACACTAGTTTCACCGGGGAGCTGTTTTTT
CASKQDTSFTGELFF
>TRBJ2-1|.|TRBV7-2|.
TGTGCCAGCAGCTTAGTAGTGGGAGTGAAGGGTTCGGTCAATGAGCAGTTCTTC
CASSLVVGVKGSVNEQFF
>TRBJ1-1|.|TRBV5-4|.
TGTGCCAGCAGCTTTACAGTGATGAACACTGAAGCTTTCTTT
CASSFTVMNTEAFF
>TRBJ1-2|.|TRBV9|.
TGTGCCAGCAGCGGTGGGGGGACGGGGACCAACTATGGCTACACCTTC
CASSGGGTGTNYGYTF
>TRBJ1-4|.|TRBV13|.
TGTGCCAGCAGCTTTAGGGCGGGGCAGACTTTTGAAAAACTGTTTTTT
CASSFRAGQTFEKLFF
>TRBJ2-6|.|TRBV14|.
TGTGCCAGCAGCCAAGTTCGGGGGGCCCCAACCTCTGGGGCCAACGTCCTGACTTTC
CASSQVRGAPTSGANVLTF
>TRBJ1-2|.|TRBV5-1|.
TGCGCCAGCAGCCCTCGACAGTACGGGCTTTATGGCTACACCTTC
CASSPRQYGLYGYTF
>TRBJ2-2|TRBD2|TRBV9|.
TGTGCCAGCAGCCCCGGGACTAGCGGGAGTGTATCCGGGGAGCTGTTTTTT
CASSPGTSGSVSGELFF
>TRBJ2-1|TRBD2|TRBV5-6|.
TGTGCCAGCAGCTTGTCGGGCGGGGGGGCGCGTCCGTTCTTC
CASSLSGGGARPFF
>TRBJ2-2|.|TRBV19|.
TGTGCCAGCTCCGGAGGGGGACTACCGAACACCGGGGAGCTGTTTTTT
CASSGGGLPNTGELFF
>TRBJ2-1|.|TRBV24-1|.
TGTGCCACCTCTCGACAGGGACTCTATGAGCAGTTCTTC
CATSRQGLYEQFF
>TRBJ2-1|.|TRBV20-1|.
TGCAGTGCTAGTCTAGCGAAGCCAGCAAATGAGCAGTTCTTC
CSASLAKPANEQFF
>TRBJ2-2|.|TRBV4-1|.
TGCGCCAGCAGCCTCAGACAGGACGGAATCACCGGGGAGCTGTTTTTT
CASSLRQDGITGELFF
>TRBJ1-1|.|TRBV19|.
TGTGCCAGTAGTATGAGGGAGGGGAACACTGAAGCTTTCTTT
CASSMREGNTEAFF
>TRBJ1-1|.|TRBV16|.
TGTGCCAGCAGCCTAGGGGACATTGTGGCTTTCTTT
CASSLGDIVAFF
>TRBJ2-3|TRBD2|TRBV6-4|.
TGTGCCAGCAGTGAGGTACCAGCGGGAGGGTATGGAGATACGCAGTATTTT
CASSEVPAGGYGDTQYF
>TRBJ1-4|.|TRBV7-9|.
TGTGCCAGCAGCTTTTCAAAACGGGAGTCAAATGAAAAACTGTTTTTT
CASSFSKRESNEKLFF
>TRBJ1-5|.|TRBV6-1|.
TGTGCCAGCAGTGAATATGCAGGGGACAATCAGCCCCAGCATTTT
CASSEYAGDNQPQHF
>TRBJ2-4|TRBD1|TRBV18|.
TGTGCCAGCTCACCCAACAGGGGTGACATTCAGTACTTC
CASSPNRGDIQYF
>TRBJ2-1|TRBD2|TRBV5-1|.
TGTGCCAGCAGCTCTATAGCGGGGGGCTACAATGAGCAGTTCTTC
CASSSIAGGYNEQFF
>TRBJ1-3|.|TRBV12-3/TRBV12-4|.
TGTGCCAGCTCAACACGCGGAAACACCATATATTTT
CASSTRGNTIYF
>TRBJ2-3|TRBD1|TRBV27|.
TGTGCCAGCAAGGGCACAGGGGGCAGGGATACGCAGTATTTT
CASKGTGGRDTQYF
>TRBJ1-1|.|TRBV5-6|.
TGTGCCAGCAGCTTGTCGTTCAGGCAAGCTTTCTTT
CASSLSFRQAFF
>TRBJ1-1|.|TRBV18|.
TGTGCCAGCTCACCACCGAGACAGAGGAACACTGAAGCTTTCTTT
CASSPPRQRNTEAFF
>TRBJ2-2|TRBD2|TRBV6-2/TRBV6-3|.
TGTGCCAGCAGCCTCTGGGGGGCTAGCGGGGCGAACACCGGGGAGCTGTTTTTT
CASSLWGASGANTGELFF
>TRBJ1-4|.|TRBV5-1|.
TGCGCCAGCAGCTCTGGTGGGGCGACTAATGAAAAACTGTTTTTT
CASSSGGATNEKLFF
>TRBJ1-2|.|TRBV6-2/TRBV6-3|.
TGTGCCAGCAGCACTACTAACTATGGCTACACCTTC
CASSTTNYGYTF
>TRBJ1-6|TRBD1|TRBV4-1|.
TGCGCCAGCAGCCTCGGACAGGGGATGGGTGGTTCACCCCTCCACTTT
CASSLGQGMGGSPLHF
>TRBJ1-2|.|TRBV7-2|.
TGTGCCAGCAGCTTAGATAGCCGCTATGGCTACACCTTC
CASSLDSRYGYTF
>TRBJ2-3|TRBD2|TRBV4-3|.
TGCGCCAGCAGCCAGGAGGGACTAGCGGGAGCGGTTACAGATACGCAGTATTTT
CASSQEGLAGAVTDTQYF
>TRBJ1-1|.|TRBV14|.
TGTGCCAGCAGCCAAAGGGGGGCTTTCTTT
CASSQRGAFF
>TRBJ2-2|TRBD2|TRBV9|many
TGTGCCAGCAGCGTAGAAATTAGGGGAGGGTTCGCCGGGGAGCTGTTTTTT
CASSVEIRGGFAGELFF
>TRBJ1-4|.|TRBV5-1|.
TGTGCCAGCAGCTTACCAGGAACTAATGAAAAACTGTTTTTT
CASSLPGTNEKLFF
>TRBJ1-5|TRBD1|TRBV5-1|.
TGTGCCAGCAGCTGGACAGGGCCCCAGCCCCAGCATTTT
CASSWTGPQPQHF
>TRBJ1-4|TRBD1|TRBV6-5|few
TGTGCCGCTGGGGACAGCGAGAATGAAAAACTGTTTTTT
CAAGDSENEKLFF
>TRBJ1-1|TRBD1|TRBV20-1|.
TGCAGTGCTGCCCAGGGGGCGGGAGCTTTCTTT
CSAAQGAGAFF
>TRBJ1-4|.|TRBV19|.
TGTGCCAGTAGGAGCGGGAGCGATGAAAAACTGTTTTTT
CASRSGSDEKLFF
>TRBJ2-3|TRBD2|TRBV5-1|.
TGTGCCAGCAGCATCCGAGCGGGAGAAGATACGCAGTATTTT
CASSIRAGEDTQYF
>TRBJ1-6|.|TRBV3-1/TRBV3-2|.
TGTGCCAGCAGCCAGGCAGGTCTTCGATCACCCCTCCACTTT
CASSQAGLRSPLHF
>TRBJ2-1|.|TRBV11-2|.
TGTGCCAGCAGCGGGGGGGGCAGGAGCTCCTACAATGAGCAGTTCTTC
CASSGGGRSSYNEQFF
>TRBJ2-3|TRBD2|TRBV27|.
TGTGCCAGCAGTCCTCCAGGACTAGCGGGAGGGAAGACAGATACGCAGTATTTT
CASSPPGLAGGKTDTQYF
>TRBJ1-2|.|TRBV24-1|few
TGTGCCACCGGGGCAGACTATGGCTACACCTTC
CATGADYGYTF
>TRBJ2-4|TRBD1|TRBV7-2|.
TGTGCCAGCAGTCTAGAGACAGGGCTAGCCAAAAACATTCAGTACTTC
CASSLETGLAKNIQYF
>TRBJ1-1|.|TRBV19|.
TGTGCCAGTAGTACCGTCTCGTTCACTGAAGCTTTCTTT
CASSTVSFTEAFF
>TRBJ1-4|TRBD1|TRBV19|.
TGTGCCAGTAGTGCCCAGGGGGTGGCAACTAATGAAAAACTGTTTTTT
CASSAQGVATNEKLFF